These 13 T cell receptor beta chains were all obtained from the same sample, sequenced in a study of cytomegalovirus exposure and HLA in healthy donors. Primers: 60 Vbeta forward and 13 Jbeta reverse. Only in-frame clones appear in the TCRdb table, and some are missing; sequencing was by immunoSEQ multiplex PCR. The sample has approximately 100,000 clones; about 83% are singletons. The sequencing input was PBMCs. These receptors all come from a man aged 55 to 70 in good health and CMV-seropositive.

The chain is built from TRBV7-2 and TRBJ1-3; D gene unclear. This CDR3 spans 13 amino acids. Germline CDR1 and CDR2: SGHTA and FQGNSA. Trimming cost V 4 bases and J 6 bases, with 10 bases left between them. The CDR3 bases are TGTGCCAGCAGCTCCCGGGTTCAAAACACCATATATTTT. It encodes CASSSRVQNTIYF.

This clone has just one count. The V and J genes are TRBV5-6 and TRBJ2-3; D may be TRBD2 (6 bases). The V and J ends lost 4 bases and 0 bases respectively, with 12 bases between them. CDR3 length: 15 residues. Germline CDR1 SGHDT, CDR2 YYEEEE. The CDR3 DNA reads TGTGCCAGCAGCCGGGGAGGCCTTAGCACAGATACGCAGTATTTT. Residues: CASSRGGLSTDTQYF.

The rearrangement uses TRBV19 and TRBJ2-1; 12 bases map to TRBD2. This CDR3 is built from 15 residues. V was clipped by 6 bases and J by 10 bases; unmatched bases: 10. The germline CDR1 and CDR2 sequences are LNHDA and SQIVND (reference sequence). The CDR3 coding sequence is TGTGCCAGTAGCTCCCTAGCGGGGGGGCCAGGGGAGCAGTTCTTC. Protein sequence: CASSSLAGGPGEQFF.

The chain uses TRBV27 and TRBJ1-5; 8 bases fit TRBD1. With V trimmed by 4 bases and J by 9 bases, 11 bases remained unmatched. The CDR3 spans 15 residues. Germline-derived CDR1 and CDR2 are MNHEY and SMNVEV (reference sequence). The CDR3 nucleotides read TGTGCCAGCAGTTCATATGACAGGGGACTTTGGCCCCAGCATTTT. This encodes CASSSYDRGLWPQHF.

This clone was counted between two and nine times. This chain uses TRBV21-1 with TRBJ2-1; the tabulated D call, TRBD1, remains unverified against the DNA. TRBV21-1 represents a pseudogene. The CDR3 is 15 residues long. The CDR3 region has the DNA TGTGCCAGCAGCCTAGACAGGAGCTCCTACAATGAGCAGTTCTTC. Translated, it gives CASSLDRSSYNEQFF.

CDR3 protein: CASSLKTGGETQYF. The DNA of the CDR3 is TGCGCCAGCAGCTTGAAGACAGGGGGAGAGACCCAGTACTTC. The chain carries TRBV5-1 and TRBJ2-5; 9 nucleotides align to TRBD1. Trimming cost V 1 base and J 4 bases; bases outside gene matches: 2. The germline V gene encodes CDR1 SGHRS and CDR2 YFSETQ. This CDR3 contains 14 residues.

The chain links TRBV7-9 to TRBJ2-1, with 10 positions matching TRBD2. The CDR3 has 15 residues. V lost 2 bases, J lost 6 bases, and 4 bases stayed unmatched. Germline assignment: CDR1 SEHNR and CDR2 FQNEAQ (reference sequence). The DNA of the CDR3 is TGTGCCAGCAGCTTAAGCCTAGCGGGGGTCAATGAGCAGTTCTTC. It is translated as CASSLSLAGVNEQFF.

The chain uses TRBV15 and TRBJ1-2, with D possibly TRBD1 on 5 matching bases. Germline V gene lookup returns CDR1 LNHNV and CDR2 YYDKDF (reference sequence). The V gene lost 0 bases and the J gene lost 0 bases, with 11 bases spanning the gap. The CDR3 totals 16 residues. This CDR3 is CATSRDRVSANYGYTF. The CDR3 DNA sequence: TGTGCCACCAGCAGAGACAGGGTTTCGGCTAACTATGGCTACACCTTC.

CDR3 sequence (DNA): TGTGCCAGCAGCCCCTCGACTAGCGGGGGACTTTACAATGAGCAGTTCTTC. Its translation is CASSPSTSGGLYNEQFF. The V call is TRBV12-1, the J call TRBJ2-1; the table's D gene call, TRBD2, was not cross checked with the DNA. TRBV12-1 is given as a pseudogene. CDR3 size: 17 residues.

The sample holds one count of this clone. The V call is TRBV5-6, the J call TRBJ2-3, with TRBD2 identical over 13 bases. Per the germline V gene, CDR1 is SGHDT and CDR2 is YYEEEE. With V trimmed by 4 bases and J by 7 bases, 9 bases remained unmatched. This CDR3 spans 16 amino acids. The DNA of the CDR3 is TGTGCCAGCAGCCCCTCACTAGCGGGGGGGCCGAATACGCAGTATTTT. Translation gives CASSPSLAGGPNTQYF.

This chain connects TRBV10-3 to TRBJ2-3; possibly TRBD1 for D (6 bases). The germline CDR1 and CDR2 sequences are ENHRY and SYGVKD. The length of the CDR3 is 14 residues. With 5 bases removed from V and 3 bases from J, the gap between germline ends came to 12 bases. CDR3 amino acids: CAISQQGRTDTQYF. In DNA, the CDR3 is TGTGCCATCAGTCAACAGGGTAGGACAGATACGCAGTATTTT.

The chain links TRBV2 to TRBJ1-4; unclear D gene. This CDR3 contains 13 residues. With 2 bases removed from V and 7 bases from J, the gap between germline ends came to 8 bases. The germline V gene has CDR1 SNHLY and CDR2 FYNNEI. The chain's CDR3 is CASSEREGEKLFF. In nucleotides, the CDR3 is TGTGCCAGCAGTGAAAGGGAGGGTGAAAAACTGTTTTTT.

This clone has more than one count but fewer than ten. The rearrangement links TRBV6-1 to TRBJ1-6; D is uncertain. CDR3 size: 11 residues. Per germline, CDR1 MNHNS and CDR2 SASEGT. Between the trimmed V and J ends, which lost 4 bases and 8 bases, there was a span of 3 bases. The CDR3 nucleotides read TGTGCCAGCAGTGGGCATTCACCCCTCCACTTT. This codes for CASSGHSPLHF.